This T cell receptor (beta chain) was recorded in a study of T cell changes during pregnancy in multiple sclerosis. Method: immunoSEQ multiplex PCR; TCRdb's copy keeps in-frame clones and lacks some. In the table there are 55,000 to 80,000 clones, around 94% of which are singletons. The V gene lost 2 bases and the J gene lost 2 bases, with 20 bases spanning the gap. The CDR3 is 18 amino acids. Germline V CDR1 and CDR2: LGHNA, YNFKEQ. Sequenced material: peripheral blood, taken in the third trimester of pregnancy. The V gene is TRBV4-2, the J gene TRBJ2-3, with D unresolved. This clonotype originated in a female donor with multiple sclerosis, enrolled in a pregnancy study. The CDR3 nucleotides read TGTGCCAGCAGCCAATCTCTGCTCCCGAGAGACTTCACAGATACGCAGTATTTT. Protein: CASSQSLLPRDFTDTQYF.